A single sample is the source of the 19 T cell receptor beta chains below, sequenced in a study of cytomegalovirus exposure and HLA in healthy donors. 60 Vbeta and 13 Jbeta primers were used in PCR. The repertoire was sequenced with immunoSEQ multiplex PCR; TCRdb's copy has only in-frame clones and lacks some. The sample consists of about 150,000 clones, 79% of them appearing once. The sequenced sample consisted of PBMCs. The receptors derive from a man in his fifties in good health and CMV-seropositive.

This clone was seen once. The chain combines TRBV7-9 with TRBJ1-1; no clear D gene. The germline V gene has CDR1 SEHNR and CDR2 FQNEAQ (reference sequence). V was shortened by 1 base and J by 1 base, with 16 bases between the two germline ends. The CDR3 consists of 17 residues. The CDR3 loop reads CASSLESVGPWNTEAFF. As DNA, the CDR3 is TGTGCCAGCAGCTTAGAAAGCGTCGGTCCTTGGAACACTGAAGCTTTCTTT.

This clone appeared a few times. The chain joins TRBV15 to TRBJ2-2, with a tentative D call TRBD2 (6 bases). Germline CDR1 reads LNHNV; CDR2 reads YYDKDF (reference sequence). Trimming left V 5 bases short and J 1 base short, with 8 bases between. This CDR3 is built from 14 residues. Here the CDR3 DNA reads TGTGCCACCAGCCAGGGAGGGAACACCGGGGAGCTGTTTTTT. It encodes CATSQGGNTGELFF.

This chain uses TRBV5-1 with TRBJ2-3; D gene uncertain. The germline V gene has CDR1 SGHRS and CDR2 YFSETQ. This CDR3 is built from 14 residues. Trimming removed 3 bases from V and 6 bases from J, with 14 bases in between. The CDR3 nucleotides read TGCGCCAGCAGCTCCCATCAAAGGAGCGATACGCAGTATTTT. As protein: CASSSHQRSDTQYF.

This chain joins TRBV29-1 and TRBJ2-1; 7 bases align to TRBD2. From germline, CDR1 is SQVTM and CDR2 ANQGSEA. The CDR3 runs 13 residues. V lost 8 bases and J lost 2; bases outside the gene matches: 6. CDR3 in amino acids: CSLLSGAYNEQFF. CDR3 coding DNA: TGCAGCCTTCTGAGCGGGGCCTACAATGAGCAGTTCTTC.

The V call is TRBV9, the J call TRBJ2-7, with 7 positions matching TRBD2. Per the germline V gene, CDR1 is SGDLS and CDR2 is YYNGEE. With V trimmed by 6 bases and J by 5 bases, 5 bases remained unmatched. The CDR3 spans 12 residues. The CDR3 DNA reads as TGTGCCAGCAACCCCGGGGGGAACGAGCAGTACTTC. Translating it yields CASNPGGNEQYF.

The V and J genes are TRBV4-1 and TRBJ1-6, with D tentatively TRBD1 (6 bases). The germline V gene has CDR1 MGHRA and CDR2 YSYEKL. This CDR3 is 16 amino acids long. V gave up 4 bases and J gave up 0 bases, with 10 bases separating them. CDR3 DNA sequence: TGCGCCAGCAGCCTTAAGACAGGCTCCTATAATTCACCCCTCCACTTT. It translates to CASSLKTGSYNSPLHF.

The chain recombines TRBV7-9 with TRBJ2-4; TRBD2 matches 7 bases. J lost 2 bases, V lost 5 bases, and 6 bases had no gene match. Per germline, CDR1 SEHNR and CDR2 FQNEAQ (reference sequence). This CDR3 is built from 15 residues. CDR3: CASSPGLGSKNIQYF. The DNA of the CDR3 is TGTGCCAGCAGCCCCGGACTAGGATCCAAAAACATTCAGTACTTC.

With respect to this clone: The sample holds other DNA sequences that translate to the same CDR3. The chain employs TRBV6-6 and TRBJ1-1; 7 bases are a match to TRBD1. Germline V CDR1 and CDR2: MNHNY, SVGAGI (reference sequence). This CDR3 has 12 amino acids. The junction had 3 bases not matched to a gene; V was cut back by 7 bases and J by 4 bases. The CDR3 nucleotides are TGTGCCAGCAACAGGGGAGGCACTGAAGCTTTCTTT. It translates to CASNRGGTEAFF.

This clone appeared once. The genes are TRBV2 and TRBJ2-5, with 10 bases matching TRBD1. The end of the DNA aligns better with TRBJ2-7, so the J call may be wrong. Germline CDR1 is SNHLY and CDR2 is FYNNEI. The CDR3 is 14 residues long. CDR3 sequence: CASSRDRGSYEQYF. The CDR3 DNA is TGTGCCAGCAGTCGGGACAGGGGTTCCTACGAGCAGTACTTC.

The genes are TRBV2 and TRBJ1-5; no definite D call. Trimming left V 8 bases short and J 1 base short, with 6 bases between. Germline values: CDR1 SNHLY, CDR2 FYNNEI. The CDR3 contains 12 residues. The CDR3 is CASAESNQPQHF. DNA for the CDR3: TGTGCCAGCGCGGAGAGCAATCAGCCCCAGCATTTT.

This chain links TRBV4-2 with TRBJ2-7, with a weak D call TRBD1 (6 bases). CDR1 is LGHNA and CDR2 is YNFKEQ in the germline V gene. CDR3 length: 17 residues. The V gene lost 1 base and the J gene lost 2 bases, with 18 bases spanning the gap. DNA for the CDR3: TGTGCCAGCAGCCAAGTGAGTGTAGTAGGGGGTCCCTACGAGCAGTACTTC. It codes for CASSQVSVVGGPYEQYF.

This clone was found a few times. The chain combines TRBV19 with TRBJ2-2; D is possibly TRBD1 (5 bases). The V gene's germline CDR1 is LNHDA and CDR2 SQIVND (reference sequence). V lost 0 bases, J lost 6 bases, and 11 bases lay in between. CDR3 length: 15 amino acids. Here the CDR3 reads CASSIDQGRAGELFF. The CDR3 nucleotides are TGTGCCAGTAGTATAGATCAGGGTAGGGCCGGGGAGCTGTTTTTT.

The V and J genes are TRBV10-3 and TRBJ1-5; the D gene is possibly TRBD1 (5 bases). Trimming took off 3 bases at V and 4 bases at J, with 7 bases between the two ends. The V gene's germline CDR1 is ENHRY and CDR2 SYGVKD. The CDR3 length is 13 residues. CDR3 sequence: CAISDNRNQPQHF. In nucleotides, the CDR3 is TGTGCCATCAGTGACAACAGGAATCAGCCCCAGCATTTT.

The chain links TRBV2 to TRBJ1-5; 10 bases line up with TRBD1. The germline V gene has CDR1 SNHLY and CDR2 FYNNEI. The CDR3 spans 16 residues. V gave up 6 bases and J gave up 3 bases; unmatched junction bases: 8. As DNA, the CDR3 is TGTGCCAGCAGAATCCACGGGACAGGGGCCAATCAGCCCCAGCATTTT. Its translation: CASRIHGTGANQPQHF.

V gene TRBV19 combines with J gene TRBJ1-4, with TRBD1 as a possible D gene (5 bases). Germline CDR1 reads LNHDA; CDR2 reads SQIVND (reference sequence). The ends were cut back, 6 bases at V and 4 bases at J, with 15 bases in the middle. There are 15 residues in the CDR3. This CDR3 is CASRKAGPINEKLFF. In nucleotides, the CDR3 is TGTGCCAGTAGAAAAGCGGGACCTATTAATGAAAAACTGTTTTTT.

J is TRBJ2-7 and V is TRBV7-9; the match to TRBD1 covers 7 bases. The ends lost 5 bases at V and 0 bases at J; junction bases unmatched: 10. The CDR3 totals 16 residues. CDR1 and CDR2 from the germline V gene are SEHNR and FQNEAQ (reference sequence). The DNA of the CDR3 is TGTGCCAGCAGCCTGTGGATGGGACAGCCCTCCTACGAGCAGTACTTC. Amino acids: CASSLWMGQPSYEQYF.

This clone was seen more than once but under ten times. The V call is TRBV5-1, the J call TRBJ1-1; TRBD1 aligns across 10 bases. Trimming at V came to 5 bases and at J to 4 bases, leaving 5 bases not matched to a gene. Germline CDR1 reads SGHRS; CDR2 reads YFSETQ. The CDR3 has 14 amino acids. Written as DNA, the CDR3 is TGCGCCAGCAGTCAGGGGACAGGGGTCACTGAAGCTTTCTTT. This gives the protein CASSQGTGVTEAFF.

V and J are TRBV6-6 and TRBJ2-7, with TRBD2 matching 9 bases. CDR1 is MNHNY and CDR2 is SVGAGI in the germline V gene (reference sequence). V gave up 4 bases and J gave up 0 bases; unmatched junction bases: 7. The CDR3 is 16 amino acids. CDR3 DNA sequence: TGTGCCAGCAGTTTAGGGACTAGCCAGAGCTCCTACGAGCAGTACTTC. Encoded protein: CASSLGTSQSSYEQYF.

The CDR3 is CSAAGETNEKLFF. Written as DNA, the CDR3 is TGCAGCGCCGCAGGCGAAACTAATGAAAAACTGTTTTTT. The chain employs TRBV29-1 and TRBJ1-4; D ambiguous. The CDR3 loop spans 13 amino acids. V was trimmed by 7 bases and J by 1 base, leaving 10 bases between them. The germline CDR1 and CDR2 sequences are SQVTM and ANQGSEA.